This T cell receptor (beta chain) was found in a study of cytomegalovirus exposure and HLA in healthy donors. PCR amplification relied on 60 Vbeta primers (plus 13 Jbeta primers). Libraries were prepared by immunoSEQ multiplex PCR; TCRdb keeps only in-frame clonotypes and omits some of them. The sample carries around 80,000 clones, roughly 70% recorded once. Sequencing was performed on PBMCs. The receptor was isolated from a middle-aged man in good health and CMV-seropositive.

The CDR3 DNA is TGTGCCAGCGTTGGGTGGAGCCAACCCACAGATACGCAGTATTTT. Residues: CASVGWSQPTDTQYF. V is TRBV6-4 and J is TRBJ2-3; D gene ambiguous. This CDR3 contains 15 residues. V shed 8 bases and J shed 2 bases, with 17 bases lying between them. The germline V gene encodes CDR1 MRHNA and CDR2 SNTAGT.